One sample yielded the 15 T cell receptor beta chains listed below, sequenced in a study of neurological immune-mediated disorders. TCRdb re-called the 5' RACE reads through MiXCR, storing one row per CDR3 protein. The sample lists 46,000 or so distinct CDR3 sequences, roughly 4% occurring once. Sequencing was carried out using PBMCs. The receptors shown here come from a woman aged 55-75 years with multiple sclerosis.

This clonotype was picked up many times. V usage is TRBV20-1 and J usage is TRBJ2-3, with 7 bases matching TRBD1. CDR1 is DFQATT, CDR2 SNEGSKA, per germline (reference sequence). The V and J ends lost 2 bases and 2 bases, in that order; junction bases with no gene match: 10. The CDR3 runs to 16 residues. The CDR3 is CSARLETGTVTDTQYF. In nucleotides, the CDR3 is TGCAGTGCTAGACTAGAGACCGGGACAGTCACAGATACGCAGTATTTT.

In its sample, this clonotype was seen a few times. J is TRBJ1-5 and V is TRBV6-2 or TRBV6-3; D may be TRBD1 (6 bases). Per germline, CDR1 MNHEY and CDR2 SVGEGT. V was pared by 5 bases and J by 0 bases, with 20 bases between. There are 18 residues in the CDR3. The CDR3 region is CASSTGPLILYSNQPQHF. The DNA for the CDR3 is TGTGCCAGCAGTACAGGGCCGCTGATCCTATATAGCAATCAGCCCCAGCATTTT.

This clonotype was detected many times. The genes are TRBV4-3 and TRBJ1-5; D remains unclear. V was shortened by 4 bases and J by 4 bases, with 11 bases between the two germline ends. Germline V lookup: CDR1 LGHNA, CDR2 YSLEER. The CDR3 contains 14 residues. In nucleotides, the CDR3 is TGCGCCAGCAGCCTTGGGGTTTTGAATCAGCCCCAGCATTTT. Translating it yields CASSLGVLNQPQHF.

In its sample, this clonotype was seen many times. The chain combines TRBV7-2 with TRBJ1-5; TRBD1 agrees at 9 bases. CDR3 length: 14 amino acids. Germline V lookup: CDR1 SGHTA, CDR2 FQGNSA. J lost 6 bases, V lost 4 bases, and 4 bases had no gene match. CDR3 coding DNA: TGTGCCAGCAGCTCGCGACAGGGGGGTCAGCCCCAGCATTTT. Its protein product is CASSSRQGGQPQHF.

This clonotype was counted ten times or more. The J gene is TRBJ1-5, the V gene TRBV7-2; a weak D match, TRBD1 (6 bases). The germline CDR1 and CDR2 sequences are SGHTA and FQGNSA. V gave up 5 bases and J gave up 11 bases, with 13 bases separating them. The CDR3 runs 12 residues. The CDR3 nucleotides are TGTGCCAGCAGCGTACAACAGGGTTCCCAGCATTTT. Protein: CASSVQQGSQHF. The whole variable domain, remainder taken from reference TRBV7-2 and TRBJ1-5, is GAGVSQSPSNKVTEKGKDVELRCDPISGHTALYWYRQSLGQGLEFLIYFQGNSAPDKSGLPSDRFSAERTGGSVSTLTIQRTQQEDSAVYLCASSVQQGSQHFGDGTRLSIL.

This clonotype occurred a few times. The chain joins TRBV20-1 to TRBJ2-1, with 10 bases identical to TRBD2. CDR1 is DFQATT and CDR2 is SNEGSKA in the germline V gene (reference sequence). The CDR3 runs 13 residues. J was trimmed by 7 bases and V by 8 bases; bases with no gene match: 8. This CDR3 reads CSISASGSNEQFF. CDR3 DNA sequence: TGCAGTATCTCCGCTAGCGGGAGTAATGAGCAGTTCTTC.

This clonotype was detected many times. V is TRBV4-1 and J is TRBJ1-2; TRBD1 matches 7 bases. The CDR3 length is 17 residues. Trimming took 1 base from V and 2 from J; bases not matched to a gene: 10. Germline V gene lookup returns CDR1 MGHRA and CDR2 YSYEKL. The CDR3 sequence is CASSQGLLGQLNYGYTF. In nucleotides, the CDR3 is TGCGCCAGCAGCCAAGGGCTTTTGGGACAGCTGAACTATGGCTACACCTTC.

This chain connects TRBV6-6 to TRBJ2-3, with TRBD2 matching over 12 bases. The CDR3 length is 18 residues. The ends lost 0 bases at V and 6 bases at J; junction bases unmatched: 10. CDR1 is MNHNY, CDR2 SVGAGI, per germline (reference sequence). The CDR3 DNA sequence: TGTGCCAGCAGTTACTCGAGGACTAGCGGGGCTCTTTTGGATACGCAGTATTTT. Translation: CASSYSRTSGALLDTQYF.

This clonotype occurred many times. This sequence joins TRBV9 and TRBJ1-1; no firm D call. Germline loops: CDR1 SGDLS, CDR2 YYNGEE. This CDR3 has 14 residues. V was trimmed by 0 bases and J by 1 base, leaving 7 bases between them. Here the CDR3 reads CASSVVPGNTEAFF. DNA of the CDR3: TGTGCCAGCAGCGTAGTTCCAGGGAACACTGAAGCTTTCTTT.

This clonotype was seen ten or more times. V usage is TRBV21-1 and J usage is TRBJ2-7; TRBD2 reflects the table's D call only, with no check against the DNA. TRBV21-1 is listed as a pseudogene. This CDR3 is 13 amino acids long. The CDR3 DNA reads as TGTGCCAGCAACCGGGACGAGTACTACGAGCAGTACTTC. It codes for CASNRDEYYEQYF.

In its sample, this clonotype was seen many times. V usage is TRBV6-5 and J usage is TRBJ2-5; D not certain. Germline V lookup: CDR1 MNHEY, CDR2 SVGAGI. CDR3 size: 15 residues. Deletions cut 0 bases from V and 5 bases from J, with 13 bases between. CDR3 amino acids: CASSYSLGLEETQYF. The CDR3 DNA sequence: TGTGCCAGCAGTTACTCTCTTGGCCTAGAGGAGACCCAGTACTTC.

This clonotype occurred many times. The chain is built from TRBV7-9 and TRBJ1-4; 7 bases fit TRBD1. This CDR3 has 15 amino acids. J lost 3 bases, V lost 3 bases, and 4 bases had no gene match. Per the germline V gene, CDR1 is SEHNR and CDR2 is FQNEAQ (reference sequence). Here the CDR3 reads CASSFLGQSNEKLFF. The DNA of the CDR3 is TGTGCCAGCAGCTTCTTGGGACAGTCTAATGAAAAACTGTTTTTT.

Ten or more counts support this clonotype. The V call is TRBV20-1, the J call TRBJ2-5; 7 bases are shared with TRBD1. Germline lookup yields CDR1 DFQATT and CDR2 SNEGSKA (reference sequence). J lost 1 base, V lost 2 bases, and 7 bases had no gene match. This CDR3 region has 15 residues. The chain's CDR3 is CSARPGQIVQETQYF. The CDR3 DNA reads TGCAGTGCTAGACCGGGACAGATAGTCCAAGAGACCCAGTACTTC.

This clonotype was recorded at least ten times. The chain is built from TRBV20-1 and TRBJ1-1; D gene unclear. Germline V CDR1 and CDR2: DFQATT, SNEGSKA (reference sequence). V lost 6 bases to trimming and J lost 3 bases, with 17 bases between them. The length of the CDR3 is 14 residues. CDR3 residues: CSAENFGSDTEAFF. CDR3 sequence (DNA): TGCAGTGCCGAAAACTTCGGATCGGACACTGAAGCTTTCTTT.

Ten or more counts support this clonotype. This chain connects TRBV20-1 to TRBJ2-3, with 9 bases matching TRBD1. CDR1 DFQATT and CDR2 SNEGSKA come from the germline V gene (reference sequence). With 3 bases clipped from V and 3 bases from J, the junction kept 4 bases outside the gene matches. The CDR3 length is 14 residues. CDR3 bases: TGCAGTGCTAGGACGGGACAGGGAACAGATACGCAGTATTTT. This translates into CSARTGQGTDTQYF.